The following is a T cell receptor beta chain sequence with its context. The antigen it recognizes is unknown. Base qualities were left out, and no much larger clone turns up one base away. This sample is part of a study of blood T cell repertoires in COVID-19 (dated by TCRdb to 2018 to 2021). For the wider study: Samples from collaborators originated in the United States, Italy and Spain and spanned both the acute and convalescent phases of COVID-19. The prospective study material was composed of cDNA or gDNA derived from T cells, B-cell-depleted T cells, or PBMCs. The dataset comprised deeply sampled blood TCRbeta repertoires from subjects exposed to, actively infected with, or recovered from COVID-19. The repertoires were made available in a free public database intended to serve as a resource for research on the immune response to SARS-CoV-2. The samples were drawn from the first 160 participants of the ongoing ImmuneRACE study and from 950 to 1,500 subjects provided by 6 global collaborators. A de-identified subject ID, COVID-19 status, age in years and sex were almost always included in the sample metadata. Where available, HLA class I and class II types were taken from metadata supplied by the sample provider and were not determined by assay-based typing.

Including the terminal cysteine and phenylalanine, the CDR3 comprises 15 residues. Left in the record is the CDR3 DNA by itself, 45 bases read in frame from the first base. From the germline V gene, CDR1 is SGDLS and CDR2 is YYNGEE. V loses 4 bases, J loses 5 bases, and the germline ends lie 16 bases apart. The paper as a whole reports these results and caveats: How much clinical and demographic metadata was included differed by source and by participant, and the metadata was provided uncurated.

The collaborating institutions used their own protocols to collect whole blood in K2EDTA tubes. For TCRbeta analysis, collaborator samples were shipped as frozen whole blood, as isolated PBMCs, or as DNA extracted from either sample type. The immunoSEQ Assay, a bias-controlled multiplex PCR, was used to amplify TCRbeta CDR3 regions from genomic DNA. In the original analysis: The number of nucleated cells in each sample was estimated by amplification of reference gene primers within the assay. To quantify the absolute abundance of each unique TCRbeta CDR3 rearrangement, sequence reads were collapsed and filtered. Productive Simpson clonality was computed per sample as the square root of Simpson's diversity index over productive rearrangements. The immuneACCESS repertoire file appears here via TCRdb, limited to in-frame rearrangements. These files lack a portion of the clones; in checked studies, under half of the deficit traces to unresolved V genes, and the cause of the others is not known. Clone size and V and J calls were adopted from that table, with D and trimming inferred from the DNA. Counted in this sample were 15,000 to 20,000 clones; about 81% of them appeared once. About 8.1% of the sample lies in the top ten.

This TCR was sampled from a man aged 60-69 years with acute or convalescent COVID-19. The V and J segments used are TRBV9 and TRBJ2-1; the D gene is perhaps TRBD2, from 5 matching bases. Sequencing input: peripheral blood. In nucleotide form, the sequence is TGTGCCAGCAGCCCGTCGGGGTTGGCCGACAATGAGCAGTTCTTC. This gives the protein CASSPSGLADNEQFF. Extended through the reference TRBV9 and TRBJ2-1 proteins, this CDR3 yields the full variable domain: DSGVTQTPKHLITATGQRVTLRCSPRSGDLSVYWYQQSLDQGLQFLIQYYNGEERAKGNILERFSAQQFPDLHSELNLSSLELGDSALYFCASSPSGLADNEQFFGPGTRLTVL.